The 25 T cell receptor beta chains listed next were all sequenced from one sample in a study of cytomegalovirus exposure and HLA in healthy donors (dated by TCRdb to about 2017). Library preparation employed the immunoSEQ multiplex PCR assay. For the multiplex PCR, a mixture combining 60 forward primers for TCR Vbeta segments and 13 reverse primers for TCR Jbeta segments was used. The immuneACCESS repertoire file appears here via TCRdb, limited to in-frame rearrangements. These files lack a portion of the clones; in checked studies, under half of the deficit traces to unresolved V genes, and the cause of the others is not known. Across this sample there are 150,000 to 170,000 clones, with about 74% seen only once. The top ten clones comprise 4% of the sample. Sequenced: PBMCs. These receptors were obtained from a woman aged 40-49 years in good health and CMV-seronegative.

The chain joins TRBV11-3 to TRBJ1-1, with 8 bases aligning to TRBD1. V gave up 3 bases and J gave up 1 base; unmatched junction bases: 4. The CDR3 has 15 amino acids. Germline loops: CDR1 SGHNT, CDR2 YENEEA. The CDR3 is CASSLDRDRNTEAFF. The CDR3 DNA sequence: TGTGCCAGCAGCTTGGACAGGGATAGGAACACTGAAGCTTTCTTT.

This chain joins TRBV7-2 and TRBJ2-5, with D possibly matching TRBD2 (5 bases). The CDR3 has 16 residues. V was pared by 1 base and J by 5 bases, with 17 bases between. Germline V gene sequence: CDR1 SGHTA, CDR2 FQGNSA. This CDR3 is CASSLVGVIQRETQYF. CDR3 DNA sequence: TGTGCCAGCAGCTTAGTCGGGGTGATCCAGAGGGAGACCCAGTACTTC. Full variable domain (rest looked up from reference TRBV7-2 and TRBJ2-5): GAGVSQSPSNKVTEKGKDVELRCDPISGHTALYWYRQSLGQGLEFLIYFQGNSAPDKSGLPSDRFSAERTGGSVSTLTIQRTQQEDSAVYLCASSLVGVIQRETQYFGPGTRLLVL.

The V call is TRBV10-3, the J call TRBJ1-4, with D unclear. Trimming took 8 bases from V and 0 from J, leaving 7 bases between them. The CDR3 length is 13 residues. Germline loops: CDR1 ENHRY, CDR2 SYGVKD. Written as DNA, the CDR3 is TGTGCCATCGGAGTTTCAACTAATGAAAAACTGTTTTTT. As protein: CAIGVSTNEKLFF.

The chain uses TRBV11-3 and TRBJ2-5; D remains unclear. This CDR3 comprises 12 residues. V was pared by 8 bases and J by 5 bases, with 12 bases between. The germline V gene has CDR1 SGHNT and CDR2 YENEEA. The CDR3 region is CASHCSGETQYF. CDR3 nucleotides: TGTGCCAGCCATTGCTCCGGGGAGACCCAGTACTTC. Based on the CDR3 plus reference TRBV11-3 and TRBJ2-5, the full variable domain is EAGVVQSPRYKIIEKKQPVAFWCNPISGHNTLYWYLQNLGQGPELLIRYENEEAVDDSQLPKDRFSAERLKGVDSTLKIQPAELGDSAVYLCASHCSGETQYFGPGTRLLVL.

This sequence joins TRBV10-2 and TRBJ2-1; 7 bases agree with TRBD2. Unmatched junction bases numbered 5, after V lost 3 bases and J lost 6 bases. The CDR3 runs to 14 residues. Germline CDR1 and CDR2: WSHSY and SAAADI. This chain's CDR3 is CASSEPREGNEQFF. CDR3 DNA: TGCGCCAGCAGTGAACCCAGGGAGGGCAATGAGCAGTTCTTC.

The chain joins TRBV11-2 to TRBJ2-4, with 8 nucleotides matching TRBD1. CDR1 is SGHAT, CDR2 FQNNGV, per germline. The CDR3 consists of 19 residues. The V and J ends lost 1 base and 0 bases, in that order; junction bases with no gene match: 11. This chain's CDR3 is CASSLGGTGHLLAKNIQYF. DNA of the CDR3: TGTGCCAGCAGCTTAGGCGGGACAGGTCACCTTCTAGCCAAAAACATTCAGTACTTC. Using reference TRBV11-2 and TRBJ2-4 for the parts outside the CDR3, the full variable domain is EAGVAQSPRYKIIEKRQSVAFWCNPISGHATLYWYQQILGQGPKLLIQFQNNGVVDDSQLPKDRFSAERLKGVDSTLKIQPAKLEDSAVYLCASSLGGTGHLLAKNIQYFGAGTRLSVL.

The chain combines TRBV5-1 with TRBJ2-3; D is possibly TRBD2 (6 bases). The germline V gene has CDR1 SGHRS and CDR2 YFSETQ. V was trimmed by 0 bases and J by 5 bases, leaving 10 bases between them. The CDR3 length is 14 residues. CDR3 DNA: TGCGCCAGCAGCTTGGTTCCGGGGGAAGATACGCAGTATTTT. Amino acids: CASSLVPGEDTQYF.

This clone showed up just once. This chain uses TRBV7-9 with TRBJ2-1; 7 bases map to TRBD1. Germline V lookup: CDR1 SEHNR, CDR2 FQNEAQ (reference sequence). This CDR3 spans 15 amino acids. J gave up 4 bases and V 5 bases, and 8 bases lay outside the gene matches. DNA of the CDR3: TGTGCCAGCAGCCCCGGGACAGTCCTATACAATGAGCAGTTCTTC. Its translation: CASSPGTVLYNEQFF.

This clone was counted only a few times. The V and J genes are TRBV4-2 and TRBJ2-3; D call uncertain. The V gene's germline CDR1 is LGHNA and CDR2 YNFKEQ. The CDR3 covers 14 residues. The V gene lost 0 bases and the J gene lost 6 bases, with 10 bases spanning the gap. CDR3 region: CASSQDHGQDTQYF. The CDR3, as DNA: TGTGCCAGCAGCCAAGATCATGGGCAGGATACGCAGTATTTT.

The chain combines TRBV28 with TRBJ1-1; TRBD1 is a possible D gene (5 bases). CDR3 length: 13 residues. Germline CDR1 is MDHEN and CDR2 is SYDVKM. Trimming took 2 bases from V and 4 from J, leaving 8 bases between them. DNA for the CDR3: TGTGCCAGCAGTTTAGCGGGGGGCACTGAAGCTTTCTTT. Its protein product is CASSLAGGTEAFF.

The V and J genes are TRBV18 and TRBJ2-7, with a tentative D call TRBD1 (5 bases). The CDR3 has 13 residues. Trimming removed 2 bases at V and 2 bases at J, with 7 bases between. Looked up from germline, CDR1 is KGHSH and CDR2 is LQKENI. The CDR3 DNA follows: TGTGCCAGCTCACCAACAGGCGCCTACGAGCAGTACTTC. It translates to CASSPTGAYEQYF.

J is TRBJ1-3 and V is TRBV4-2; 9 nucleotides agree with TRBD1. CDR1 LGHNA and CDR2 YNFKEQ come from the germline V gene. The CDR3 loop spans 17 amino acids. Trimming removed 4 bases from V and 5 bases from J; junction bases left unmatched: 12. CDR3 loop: CASSLESTTGGRNTIYF. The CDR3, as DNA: TGTGCCAGCAGCCTAGAAAGCACGACAGGGGGGAGAAACACCATATATTTT.

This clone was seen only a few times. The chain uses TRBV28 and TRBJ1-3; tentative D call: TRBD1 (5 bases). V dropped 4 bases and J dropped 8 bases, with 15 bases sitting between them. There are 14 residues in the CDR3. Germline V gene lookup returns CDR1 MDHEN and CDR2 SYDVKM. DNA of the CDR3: TGTGCCAGCAGTTCCCCCTGGACACCGGACACCATATATTTT. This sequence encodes CASSSPWTPDTIYF. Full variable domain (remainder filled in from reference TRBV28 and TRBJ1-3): DVKVTQSSRYLVKRTGEKVFLECVQDMDHENMFWYRQDPGLGLRLIYFSYDVKMKEKGDIPEGYSVSREKKERFSLILESASTNQTSMYLCASSSPWTPDTIYFGEGSWLTVV.

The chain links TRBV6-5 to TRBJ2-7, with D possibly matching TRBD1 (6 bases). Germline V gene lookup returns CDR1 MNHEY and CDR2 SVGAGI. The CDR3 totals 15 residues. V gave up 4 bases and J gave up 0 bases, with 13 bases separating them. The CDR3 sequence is CASSSDRRSSYEQYF. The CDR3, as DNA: TGTGCCAGCAGTTCCGACAGGCGCAGCTCCTACGAGCAGTACTTC.

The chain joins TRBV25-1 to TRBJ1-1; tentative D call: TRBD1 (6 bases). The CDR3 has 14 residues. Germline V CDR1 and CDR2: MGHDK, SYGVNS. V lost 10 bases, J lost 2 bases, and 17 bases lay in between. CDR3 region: CATTPWGQNTEAFF. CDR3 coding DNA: TGTGCCACCACCCCATGGGGGCAAAACACTGAAGCTTTCTTT. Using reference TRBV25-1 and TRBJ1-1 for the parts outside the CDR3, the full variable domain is EADIYQTPRYLVIGTGKKITLECSQTMGHDKMYWYQQDPGMELHLIHYSYGVNSTEKGDLSSESTVSRIRTEHFPLTLESARPSHTSQYLCATTPWGQNTEAFFGQGTRLTVV.

This CDR3 reads CASSYTSGSSYEQYF. Here the CDR3 DNA reads TGTGCCAGCAGCTACACTAGCGGGAGCTCCTACGAGCAGTACTTC. The chain links TRBV11-3 to TRBJ2-7, with TRBD2 matching 11 bases. V lost 4 bases and J lost 0; bases outside the gene matches: 2. CDR1 SGHNT and CDR2 YENEEA come from the germline V gene. CDR3 length: 15 residues.

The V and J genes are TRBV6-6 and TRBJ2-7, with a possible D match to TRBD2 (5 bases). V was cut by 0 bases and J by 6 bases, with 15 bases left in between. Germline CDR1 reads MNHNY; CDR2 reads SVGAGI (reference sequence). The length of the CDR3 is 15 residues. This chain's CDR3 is CASSYSEGGWSEQYF. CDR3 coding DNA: TGTGCCAGCAGTTACTCAGAGGGTGGCTGGTCCGAGCAGTACTTC.

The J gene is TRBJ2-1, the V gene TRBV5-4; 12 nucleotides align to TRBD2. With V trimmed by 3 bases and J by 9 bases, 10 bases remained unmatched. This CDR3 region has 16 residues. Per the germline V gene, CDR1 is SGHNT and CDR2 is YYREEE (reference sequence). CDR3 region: CASSYATSGSGPEQFF. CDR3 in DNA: TGTGCCAGCAGCTACGCGACTAGCGGGAGTGGTCCTGAGCAGTTCTTC.

This chain's CDR3 is CASSLVGQGIQPQHF. The CDR3, as DNA: TGTGCCAGCAGCTTAGTAGGACAGGGAATTCAGCCCCAGCATTTT. The chain links TRBV7-9 to TRBJ1-5, with TRBD1 matching 8 bases. J gave up 6 bases and V 1 base, and 5 bases lay outside the gene matches. Germline V gives CDR1 SEHNR, CDR2 FQNEAQ (reference sequence). This CDR3 is 15 amino acids long.

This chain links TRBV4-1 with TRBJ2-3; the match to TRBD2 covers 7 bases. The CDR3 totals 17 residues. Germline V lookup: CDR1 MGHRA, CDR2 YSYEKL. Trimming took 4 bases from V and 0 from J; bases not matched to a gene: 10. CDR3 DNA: TGCGCCAGCAGCCCGGTGGAAGCGGGACTTAGCACAGATACGCAGTATTTT. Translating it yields CASSPVEAGLSTDTQYF.

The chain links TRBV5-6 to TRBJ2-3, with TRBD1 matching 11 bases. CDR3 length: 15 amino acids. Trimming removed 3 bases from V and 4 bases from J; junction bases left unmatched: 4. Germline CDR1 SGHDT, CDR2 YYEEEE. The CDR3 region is CASSSGQGASDTQYF. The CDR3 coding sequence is TGTGCCAGCAGCTCTGGACAGGGGGCCTCAGATACGCAGTATTTT.

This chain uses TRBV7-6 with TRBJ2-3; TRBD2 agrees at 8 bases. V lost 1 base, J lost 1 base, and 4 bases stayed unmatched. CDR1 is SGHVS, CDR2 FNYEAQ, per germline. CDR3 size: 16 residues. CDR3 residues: CASSLGGGGRTDTQYF. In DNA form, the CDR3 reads TGTGCCAGCAGCTTAGGTGGCGGGGGGCGCACAGATACGCAGTATTTT.

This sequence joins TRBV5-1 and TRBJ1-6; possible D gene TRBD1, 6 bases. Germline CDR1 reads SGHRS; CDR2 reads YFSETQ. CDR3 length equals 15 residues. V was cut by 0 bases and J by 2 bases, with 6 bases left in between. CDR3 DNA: TGCGCCAGCAGCTTGGGACAGGCCTATAATTCACCCCTCCACTTT. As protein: CASSLGQAYNSPLHF.

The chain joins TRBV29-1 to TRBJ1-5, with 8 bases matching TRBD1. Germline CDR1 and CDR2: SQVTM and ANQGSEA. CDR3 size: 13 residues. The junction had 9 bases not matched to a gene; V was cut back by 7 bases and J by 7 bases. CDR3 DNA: TGCAGCGCACTGACAGGGGACGGGCAGCCCCAGCATTTT. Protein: CSALTGDGQPQHF.

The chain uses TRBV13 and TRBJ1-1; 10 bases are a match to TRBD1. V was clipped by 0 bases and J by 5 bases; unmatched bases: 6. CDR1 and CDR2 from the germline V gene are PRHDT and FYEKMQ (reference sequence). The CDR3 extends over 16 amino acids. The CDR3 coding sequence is TGTGCCAGCAGCTTAGGGACAGGGGGCGCAATGACTGAAGCTTTCTTT. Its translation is CASSLGTGGAMTEAFF.